This T cell receptor beta chain emerged from a study of cytomegalovirus exposure and HLA in healthy donors. Libraries were prepared by immunoSEQ multiplex PCR; TCRdb keeps only in-frame clonotypes and omits some of them. The sample contains over 120,000 clones, approximately 90% of which appear only once. Study results and limitations: According to a subsequent analysis, TCR clusters identified in the first cohort showed a tendency to co-occur across the roughly 110 validation repertoires. Cytomegalovirus association was listed for around 180 TCR beta chains.

The germline gives CDR1 SGHRS, CDR2 YFSETQ. The CDR3 contains 14 residues. Losses at the gene ends were 4 bases for V and 14 bases for J; bases not matched to a gene: 8. With respect to this clone: The antigen remains undetermined.

This clonotype was sampled from a man between 18 and 29 years old in good health and CMV-seropositive. The rearrangement joins TRBV5-1 to TRBJ2-1; 14 nucleotides align to TRBD2. The specimen was PBMCs. CDR3 DNA sequence: TGCGCCAGCAGCCCGGGACTAGCGGGAGCCGGGGAGTTCTTC. Its translation is CASSPGLAGAGEFF.